This T cell receptor beta chain was captured in a study of shared clonotypes between healthy human individuals. Trimming took 0 bases from V and 4 from J, leaving 16 bases between them. Germline V gene lookup returns CDR1 LNHNV and CDR2 YYDKDF (reference sequence). The CDR3 is 16 residues long. The repertoire was sequenced with immunoSEQ multiplex PCR; TCRdb's copy has only in-frame clones and lacks some. The sample has some 660,000 clones; around three quarters are singletons. The source material was memory CD4+ T cells sorted from blood. The subset here: CD45RA-negative fraction. This chain connects TRBV15 to TRBJ2-7, with a weak D call TRBD2 (7 bases). This receptor was taken from a woman aged 25 to 45 in good health. CDR3 nucleotides: TGTGCCACCAGCAGAGATTTGTCGGGGGGCCGTTACGAGCAGTACTTC. Translation: CATSRDLSGGRYEQYF.